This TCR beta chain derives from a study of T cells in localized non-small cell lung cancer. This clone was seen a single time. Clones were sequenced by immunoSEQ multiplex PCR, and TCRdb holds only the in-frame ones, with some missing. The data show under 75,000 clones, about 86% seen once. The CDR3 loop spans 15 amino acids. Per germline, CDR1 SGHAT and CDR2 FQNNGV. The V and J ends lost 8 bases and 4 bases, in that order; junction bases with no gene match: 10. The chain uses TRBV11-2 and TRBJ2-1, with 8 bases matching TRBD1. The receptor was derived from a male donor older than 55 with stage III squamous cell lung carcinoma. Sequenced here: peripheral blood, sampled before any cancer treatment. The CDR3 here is CASGRTGTGYNEQFF. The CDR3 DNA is TGTGCCAGCGGACGGACAGGGACGGGGTACAATGAGCAGTTCTTC.